This T cell receptor beta chain derives from a study of blood T cell repertoires in COVID-19. This clone has a handful of counts. Profiled with immunoSEQ multiplex PCR; TCRdb holds only in-frame clones, not every one. This table holds roughly 160,000 clones, 83% found once. The CDR3 is made up of 15 amino acids. Germline V gene lookup returns CDR1 PRHDT and CDR2 FYEKMQ (reference sequence). Trimming pared 5 bases from V and 7 bases from J, leaving 20 bases between. Sequencing was done on a sample of peripheral blood. The TCR comes from a woman over 75 with acute or convalescent COVID-19. The chain combines TRBV13 with TRBJ1-2, with D perhaps TRBD1 (5 bases). The chain's CDR3 is CASSRPRVSPSGYTF. Written as DNA, the CDR3 is TGTGCCAGCAGCCGACCCAGGGTCTCACCATCTGGCTACACCTTC. Drawing the rest from reference TRBV13 and TRBJ1-2, the complete variable domain is AAGVIQSPRHLIKEKRETATLKCYPIPRHDTVYWYQQGPGQDPQFLISFYEKMQSDKGSIPDRFSAQQFSDYHSELNMSSLELGDSALYFCASSRPRVSPSGYTFGSGTRLTVV.